The text below deals with one T cell receptor (beta chain). A Seattle source enrolled patients during active infection and followed them longitudinally. Germline V CDR1 and CDR2: DFQATT, SNEGSKA (reference sequence). V trimming: 3 bases; J trimming: 0 bases; junction bases outside the gene matches: 10. The CDR3 is 16 amino acids. The entry originates in a study of blood T cell repertoires in COVID-19. Study-level background: Acute and convalescent COVID-19 specimens originated in the United States, Italy and Spain.

TCRdb keeps only in-frame clones here, not all; method: immunoSEQ multiplex PCR. The data hold 150,000 or so clones, with roughly 90% observed a single time. This receptor was taken from a man aged 25 to 40 with COVID-19, enrolled during active disease. The sequencing input was peripheral blood. The V gene is TRBV20-1, the J gene TRBJ1-2; 7 nucleotides agree with TRBD1. This CDR3 reads CSASTAVTGANYGYTF. The CDR3 DNA sequence: TGCAGTGCTAGTACTGCGGTTACAGGGGCTAACTATGGCTACACCTTC.